The present T cell receptor beta chain was sequenced within a study of blood T cell repertoires in COVID-19. The assay was immunoSEQ multiplex PCR, and TCRdb's table has in-frame clones only and misses some. The sample includes more than 100,000 clones, 65% to 90% seen only once; the top ten take 11%. CDR1 and CDR2 from the germline V gene are SNHLY and FYNNEI. J lost 6 bases, V lost 8 bases, and 15 bases had no gene match. The CDR3 covers 15 residues. The sequence came from a man at least 80 years old with acute or convalescent COVID-19. The specimen sequenced was peripheral blood. The chain joins TRBV2 to TRBJ2-7; 8 positions match TRBD1. The CDR3 sequence is CASGQGPPTPSEQYF. CDR3 in DNA: TGTGCCAGCGGACAGGGACCCCCAACCCCGTCCGAGCAGTACTTC.